These 11 T cell receptor beta chains were sequenced from one sample in a study of blood T cell repertoires in COVID-19. The protocol was immunoSEQ multiplex PCR, while the TCRdb copy is restricted to in-frame clones and leaves out a portion. Among about 36,000 clones listed, around 81% were seen once. The sample consisted of peripheral blood. These receptors originate from a man aged 50-60 years with active COVID-19.

This clone came up once. This chain links TRBV15 with TRBJ2-7, with 8 nucleotides matching TRBD1. The germline V gene encodes CDR1 LNHNV and CDR2 YYDKDF (reference sequence). This CDR3 spans 15 amino acids. Trimming removed 0 bases from V and 0 bases from J; junction bases left unmatched: 1. The DNA for the CDR3 is TGTGCCACCAGCAGAGAACAGGGGGTCTCCTACGAGCAGTACTTC. The encoded protein is CATSREQGVSYEQYF.

The chain employs TRBV12-3 or TRBV12-4 and TRBJ2-2, with unresolved D. The CDR3 is made up of 12 amino acids. V was trimmed by 4 bases and J by 3 bases, leaving 3 bases between them. In DNA, the CDR3 is TGTGCCAGCAGTTCATACACCGGGGAGCTGTTTTTT. It codes for CASSSYTGELFF.

The chain is built from TRBV6-2 or TRBV6-3 and TRBJ1-5; 10 bases fit TRBD1. Germline CDR1 is MNHEY and CDR2 is SVGEGT. The CDR3 has 17 amino acids. With 5 bases clipped from V and 6 bases from J, the junction kept 13 bases outside the gene matches. CDR3 sequence reads: CASSKSTGQGMGQPQHF. The CDR3 DNA reads as TGTGCCAGCAGTAAATCAACGGGACAGGGGATGGGTCAGCCCCAGCATTTT.

Only one count was recorded for this clone. The chain combines TRBV28 with TRBJ2-1; 10 bases match TRBD1. Germline V gives CDR1 MDHEN, CDR2 SYDVKM. This CDR3 has 15 residues. With V trimmed by 10 bases and J by 4 bases, 10 bases remained unmatched. CDR3 DNA: TGTGCCACCAAGACCGGGACAGGGGATTACAATGAGCAGTTCTTC. Its protein is CATKTGTGDYNEQFF.

V is TRBV19 and J is TRBJ1-1; D ambiguous. CDR3 length: 13 residues. Per the germline V gene, CDR1 is LNHDA and CDR2 is SQIVND (reference sequence). The V end was cut by 7 bases, the J end by 5 bases, with 14 bases between. The DNA of the CDR3 is TGTGCCAGTAATAATTTGCGGCGAACTGAAGCTTTCTTT. Its translation: CASNNLRRTEAFF.

A few counts support this clone. V is TRBV24-1 and J is TRBJ1-2; 12 bases are a match to TRBD1. Per the germline V gene, CDR1 is KGHDR and CDR2 is SFDVKD. V was pared by 4 bases and J by 8 bases, with 4 bases of the junction left unmatched. This CDR3 contains 14 residues. The chain's CDR3 is CATSETGTGGGYTF. CDR3 in DNA: TGTGCCACCAGTGAAACCGGGACAGGGGGCGGCTACACCTTC.

The chain carries TRBV28 and TRBJ1-3, with TRBD1 identical over 8 bases. The germline V gene encodes CDR1 MDHEN and CDR2 SYDVKM. This CDR3 is 16 amino acids long. The V segment lost 5 bases and the J segment 4 bases; nucleotides outside the gene matches: 10. CDR3 sequence: CASSPPGQGAGNTIYF. DNA of the CDR3: TGTGCCAGCAGTCCCCCCGGACAGGGCGCAGGAAACACCATATATTTT.

The V gene is TRBV12-5, the J gene TRBJ2-7; 11 nucleotides align to TRBD2. Germline V gives CDR1 LGHNT, CDR2 FRNRAP. This CDR3 is 17 amino acids long. J was trimmed by 1 base and V by 2 bases; bases with no gene match: 7. The CDR3 region has the DNA TGTGCTAGTGGTTTGTCTCTAGCGGGGGGCTTATCCTACGAGCAGTACTTC. Its protein is CASGLSLAGGLSYEQYF.

The chain couples TRBV6-6 to TRBJ2-1, with TRBD2 matching 12 bases. CDR1 is MNHNY, CDR2 SVGAGI, per germline (reference sequence). The CDR3 totals 16 residues. Trimming took 5 bases from V and 5 from J; bases not matched to a gene: 7. The CDR3 reads CASSPLAGGPNNEQFF. The CDR3 DNA is TGTGCCAGCAGTCCCCTAGCGGGGGGGCCAAACAATGAGCAGTTCTTC.

The J gene is TRBJ2-5, the V gene TRBV4-2; D is perhaps TRBD2 (6 bases). The CDR3 has 17 residues. From germline, CDR1 is LGHNA and CDR2 YNFKEQ. V lost 0 bases to trimming and J lost 1 base, with 15 bases between them. CDR3 protein: CASSQDWWDSVQETQYF. Here the CDR3 DNA reads TGTGCCAGCAGCCAAGATTGGTGGGACTCCGTCCAAGAGACCCAGTACTTC.

V usage is TRBV5-1 and J usage is TRBJ2-6; TRBD2 might be the D (5 bases). The V end was cut by 4 bases, the J end by 0 bases, with 8 bases between. The CDR3 runs 15 residues. The germline V gene has CDR1 SGHRS and CDR2 YFSETQ. CDR3 nucleotides: TGCGCCAGCAGCGCGGGTTACTCTGGGGCCAACGTCCTGACTTTC. As protein: CASSAGYSGANVLTF.